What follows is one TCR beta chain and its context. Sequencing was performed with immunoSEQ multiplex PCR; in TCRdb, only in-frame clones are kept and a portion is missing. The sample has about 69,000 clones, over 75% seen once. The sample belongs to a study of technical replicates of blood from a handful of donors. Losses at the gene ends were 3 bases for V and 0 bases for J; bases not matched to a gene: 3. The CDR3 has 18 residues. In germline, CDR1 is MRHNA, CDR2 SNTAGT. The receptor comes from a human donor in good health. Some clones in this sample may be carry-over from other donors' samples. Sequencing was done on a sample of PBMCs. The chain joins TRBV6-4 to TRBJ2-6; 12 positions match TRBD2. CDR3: CASSDGLAGISGANVLTF. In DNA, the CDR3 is TGTGCCAGCAGTGATGGACTAGCGGGAATCTCTGGGGCCAACGTCCTGACTTTC.